What follows are 21 T cell receptor beta chains derived from one specimen sequenced in a study of T cell responses to AZD1222 COVID-19 vaccine. Clones were read by immunoSEQ multiplex PCR, and TCRdb kept only the in-frame ones, dropping some. This table holds 160,000 or so clones, approximately 90% found once. The sample consisted of peripheral blood, taken 28 days after the second dose of the MenACWY control vaccine. These receptors all stem from an adult who received the MenACWY meningococcal vaccine as a control.

V usage is TRBV2 and J usage is TRBJ2-4; 10 bases are shared with TRBD2. Per germline, CDR1 SNHLY and CDR2 FYNNEI. V was pared by 4 bases and J by 0 bases, with 9 bases of the junction left unmatched. CDR3 length: 18 amino acids. The CDR3 here is CASSARPGLAIAKNIQYF. Written as DNA, the CDR3 is TGTGCCAGCAGTGCTAGACCGGGACTAGCGATAGCCAAAAACATTCAGTACTTC.

J is TRBJ2-3 and V is TRBV6-6, with 11 bases aligning to TRBD2. The CDR3 spans 16 residues. Germline V gene data show CDR1 as MNHNY and CDR2 as SVGAGI (reference sequence). J gave up 2 bases and V 5 bases, and 6 bases lay outside the gene matches. The DNA of the CDR3 is TGTGCCAGCAGTCCACAACTAGCGGGGGTCACAGATACGCAGTATTTT. Its translation: CASSPQLAGVTDTQYF.

The chain combines TRBV28 with TRBJ1-2; D is uncertain. V lost 6 bases to trimming and J lost 0 bases, with 14 bases between them. The CDR3 totals 15 residues. Germline lookup yields CDR1 MDHEN and CDR2 SYDVKM. The DNA of the CDR3 is TGTGCCAGCAGACCGGAAGCCGTAGCTAACTATGGCTACACCTTC. This sequence encodes CASRPEAVANYGYTF.

The rearrangement joins TRBV30 to TRBJ1-4; D is unclear. Germline CDR1 GTSNPN, CDR2 SVGIG (reference sequence). V lost 5 bases to trimming and J lost 4 bases, with 2 bases between them. This CDR3 region has 10 residues. The CDR3 DNA follows: TGTGCCTGGGATAATGAAAAACTGTTTTTT. This codes for CAWDNEKLFF.

The V and J genes are TRBV27 and TRBJ1-1, with TRBD1 as a possible D gene (5 bases). Germline CDR1 MNHEY, CDR2 SMNVEV (reference sequence). The CDR3 length is 15 residues. V lost 1 base and J 5 bases, leaving 14 bases between the germline ends. CDR3 sequence (DNA): TGTGCCAGCAGTTTATACGGGGCTGGAGGGACTGAAGCTTTCTTT. This sequence encodes CASSLYGAGGTEAFF.

J is TRBJ2-1 and V is TRBV5-4; 10 nucleotides line up with TRBD2. This CDR3 spans 13 amino acids. Per germline, CDR1 SGHNT and CDR2 YYREEE (reference sequence). Trimming took 3 bases from V and 7 from J; bases not matched to a gene: 1. CDR3 nucleotides: TGTGCCAGCAGCTCACTAGCGGGAAATGAGCAGTTCTTC. Translated, it gives CASSSLAGNEQFF.

The table lists this clone with a count of one. The rearrangement uses TRBV28 and TRBJ2-7, with no clear D. CDR1 MDHEN and CDR2 SYDVKM come from the germline V gene. The CDR3 has 12 residues. Trimming pared 5 bases from V and 2 bases from J, leaving 7 bases between. For the CDR3, the DNA is TGTGCCAGCAGTACAAGCCCCTACGAGCAGTACTTC. This sequence encodes CASSTSPYEQYF.

The chain couples TRBV19 to TRBJ2-5, with 12 bases that match TRBD2. Germline lookup yields CDR1 LNHDA and CDR2 SQIVND (reference sequence). With 7 bases clipped from V and 4 bases from J, the junction kept 10 bases outside the gene matches. The CDR3 extends over 16 amino acids. The CDR3 bases are TGTGCCAGTACGGAAGCTAGCGGGAGGGCGGGAGAGACCCAGTACTTC. Translation gives CASTEASGRAGETQYF. The complete variable domain, with remaining parts taken from reference TRBV19 and TRBJ2-5, reads DGGITQSPKYLFRKEGQNVTLSCEQNLNHDAMYWYRQDPGQGLRLIYYSQIVNDFQKGDIAEGYSVSREKKESFPLTVTSAQKNPTAFYLCASTEASGRAGETQYFGPGTRLLVL.

The chain employs TRBV28 and TRBJ2-7, with a possible D match to TRBD1 (6 bases). Germline CDR1 and CDR2: MDHEN and SYDVKM. The CDR3 totals 14 residues. Deletions cut 8 bases from V and 3 bases from J, with 17 bases between. The CDR3 DNA sequence: TGTGCCAGCCGATCCGGGACACCAGTCTACGAGCAGTACTTC. This encodes CASRSGTPVYEQYF.

This clone was recorded once. The chain is built from TRBV30 and TRBJ1-6, with unresolved D. The CDR3 sequence is 15 residues long. Germline CDR1 reads GTSNPN; CDR2 reads SVGIG (reference sequence). The V gene lost 4 bases and the J gene lost 4 bases, with 14 bases spanning the gap. In DNA form, the CDR3 reads TGTGCCTGGACGTTTTTAACAGCTTATAATTCACCCCTCCACTTT. Residues: CAWTFLTAYNSPLHF.

CDR3 bases: TGTGCCAGCAGTTACCTTCAGGGGGTGGGTGGCTACACCTTC. This translates into CASSYLQGVGGYTF. The rearrangement uses TRBV6-5 and TRBJ1-2, with 7 positions matching TRBD1. The CDR3 runs to 14 residues. CDR1 and CDR2 (germline): MNHEY, SVGAGI. Unmatched junction bases numbered 7, after V lost 2 bases and J lost 7 bases.

The chain links TRBV4-3 to TRBJ1-1; D is undetermined. From germline, CDR1 is LGHNA and CDR2 YSLEER. There are 13 residues in the CDR3. V was cut by 5 bases and J by 7 bases, with 14 bases left in between. The CDR3 loop is CASSARATHEAFF. In DNA form, the CDR3 reads TGCGCCAGCAGCGCCCGGGCCACCCATGAAGCTTTCTTT.

The chain couples TRBV7-3 to TRBJ2-2; TRBD2 might be the D (5 bases). The germline CDR1 and CDR2 sequences are SGHTA and FQGTGA. V was shortened by 0 bases and J by 0 bases, with 8 bases between the two germline ends. CDR3 length: 16 residues. The CDR3 DNA is TGTGCCAGCAGCTTAACGACACTAGCGAACACCGGGGAGCTGTTTTTT. Translated: CASSLTTLANTGELFF.

The sample holds one count of this clone. The chain combines TRBV6-5 with TRBJ1-5; TRBD1 might be the D (6 bases). The CDR3 extends over 13 amino acids. Germline CDR1 reads MNHEY; CDR2 reads SVGAGI. Trimming removed 5 bases at V and 4 bases at J, with 9 bases between. The CDR3 loop is CASSTTGNQPQHF. The CDR3 nucleotides are TGTGCCAGCAGTACTACAGGGAATCAGCCCCAGCATTTT.

The rearrangement uses TRBV7-2 and TRBJ1-1, with 8 bases aligning to TRBD1. This CDR3 has 15 amino acids. Germline V lookup: CDR1 SGHTA, CDR2 FQGNSA. The junction had 5 bases not matched to a gene; V was cut back by 0 bases and J by 5 bases. The CDR3: CASSLATGGWTEAFF. CDR3 bases: TGTGCCAGCAGCTTAGCCACAGGGGGGTGGACTGAAGCTTTCTTT.

This clone came up once. The chain uses TRBV15 and TRBJ2-2; D remains ambiguous. The V gene's germline CDR1 is LNHNV and CDR2 YYDKDF (reference sequence). Trimming pared 0 bases from V and 6 bases from J, leaving 8 bases between. The CDR3 is made up of 14 amino acids. CDR3 loop: CATSRDGLAGELFF. The CDR3 bases are TGTGCCACCAGCAGAGACGGGTTGGCCGGGGAGCTGTTTTTT.

V and J are TRBV28 and TRBJ1-5, with D unclear. Trimming pared 5 bases from V and 0 bases from J, leaving 11 bases between. The germline gives CDR1 MDHEN, CDR2 SYDVKM. There are 15 residues in the CDR3. CDR3 DNA sequence: TGTGCCAGCAGTAGAGTTTTGTATAGCAATCAGCCCCAGCATTTT. Its protein product is CASSRVLYSNQPQHF.

V usage is TRBV12-1 and J usage is TRBJ1-6. TRBV12-1 constitutes a pseudogene. The CDR3 has 16 amino acids. CDR3 nucleotides: TGTGCCAGTCGCATAGGGGGGCGCCATTATAATTCACCCCTCCACTTT. Translating it yields CASRIGGRHYNSPLHF.

The chain uses TRBV12-3 or TRBV12-4 and TRBJ1-5, with D unclear. This CDR3 region has 12 residues. V lost 3 bases, J lost 8 bases, and 8 bases lay in between. CDR3 region: CASSFGPEPQHF. CDR3 nucleotides: TGTGCCAGCAGTTTTGGACCTGAGCCCCAGCATTTT.

The rearrangement links TRBV7-2 to TRBJ1-1; unclear D gene. The CDR3 spans 15 residues. CDR1 and CDR2 from the germline V gene are SGHTA and FQGNSA. The V end lost 3 bases, the J end lost 6 bases, and 17 bases lay between the germline ends. The CDR3 sequence: CASSLVSVPLAEAFF. Here the CDR3 DNA reads TGTGCCAGCAGCTTGGTGTCAGTCCCCCTCGCTGAAGCTTTCTTT.

This clone was picked up a small number of times. This rearrangement joins TRBV7-2 to TRBJ2-2; the D gene is possibly TRBD1 (6 bases). V was shortened by 6 bases and J by 0 bases, with 8 bases between the two germline ends. Germline V gene lookup returns CDR1 SGHTA and CDR2 FQGNSA. The CDR3 is 14 amino acids. Here the CDR3 reads CASSRQANTGELFF. The CDR3 coding sequence is TGTGCCAGCAGTCGACAGGCGAACACCGGGGAGCTGTTTTTT.